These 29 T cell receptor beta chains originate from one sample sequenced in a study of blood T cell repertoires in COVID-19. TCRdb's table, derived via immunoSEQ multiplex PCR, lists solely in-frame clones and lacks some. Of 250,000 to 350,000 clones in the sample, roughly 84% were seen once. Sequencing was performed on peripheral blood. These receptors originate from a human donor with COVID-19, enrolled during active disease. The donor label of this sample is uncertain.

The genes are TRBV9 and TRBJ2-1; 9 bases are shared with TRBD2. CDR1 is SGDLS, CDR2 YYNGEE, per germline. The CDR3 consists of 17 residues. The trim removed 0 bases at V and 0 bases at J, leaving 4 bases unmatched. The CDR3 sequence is CASSVGRGGSSYNEQFF. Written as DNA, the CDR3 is TGTGCCAGCAGCGTAGGGCGGGGGGGCAGCTCCTACAATGAGCAGTTCTTC.

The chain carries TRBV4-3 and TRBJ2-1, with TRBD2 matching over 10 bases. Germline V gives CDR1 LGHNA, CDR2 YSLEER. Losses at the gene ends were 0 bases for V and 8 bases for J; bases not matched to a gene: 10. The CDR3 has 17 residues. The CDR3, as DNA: TGCGCCAGCAGCCAAGACCCCCGGGCTAGCGGGAGTTATGAGCAGTTCTTC. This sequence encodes CASSQDPRASGSYEQFF.

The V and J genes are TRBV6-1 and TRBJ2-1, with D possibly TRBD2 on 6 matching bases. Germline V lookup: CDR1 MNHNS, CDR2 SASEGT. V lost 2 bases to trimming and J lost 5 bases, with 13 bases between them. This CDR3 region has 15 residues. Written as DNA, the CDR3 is TGTGCCAGCAGTGAATCGGGTAGCGGACACAATGAGCAGTTCTTC. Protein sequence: CASSESGSGHNEQFF.

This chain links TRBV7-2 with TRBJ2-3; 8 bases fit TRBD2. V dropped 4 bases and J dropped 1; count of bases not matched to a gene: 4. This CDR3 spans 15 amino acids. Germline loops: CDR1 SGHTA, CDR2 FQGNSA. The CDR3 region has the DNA TGTGCCAGCAGCTCTAAGACTAGCGGCACAGATACGCAGTATTTT. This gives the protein CASSSKTSGTDTQYF. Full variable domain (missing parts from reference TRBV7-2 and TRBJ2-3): GAGVSQSPSNKVTEKGKDVELRCDPISGHTALYWYRQSLGQGLEFLIYFQGNSAPDKSGLPSDRFSAERTGGSVSTLTIQRTQQEDSAVYLCASSSKTSGTDTQYFGPGTRLTVL.

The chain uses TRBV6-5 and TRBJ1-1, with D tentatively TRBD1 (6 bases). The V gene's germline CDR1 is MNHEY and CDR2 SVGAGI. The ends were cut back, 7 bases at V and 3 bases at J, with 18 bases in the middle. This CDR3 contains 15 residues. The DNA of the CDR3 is TGTGCCAGCACTATACCAGGGGCCGAGGACACTGAAGCTTTCTTT. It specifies CASTIPGAEDTEAFF.

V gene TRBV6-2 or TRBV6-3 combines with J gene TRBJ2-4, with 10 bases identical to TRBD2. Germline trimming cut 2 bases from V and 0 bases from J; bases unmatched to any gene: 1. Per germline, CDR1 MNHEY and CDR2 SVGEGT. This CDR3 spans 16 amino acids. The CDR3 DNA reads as TGTGCCAGCAGTTACAGACTAGCGGGAGCCAAAAACATTCAGTACTTC. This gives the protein CASSYRLAGAKNIQYF.

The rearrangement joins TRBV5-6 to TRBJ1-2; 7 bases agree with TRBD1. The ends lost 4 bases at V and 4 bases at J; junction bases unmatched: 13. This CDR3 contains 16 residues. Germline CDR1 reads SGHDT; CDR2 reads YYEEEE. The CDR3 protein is CASSLSGTENLYGYTF. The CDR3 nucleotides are TGTGCCAGCAGCCTCTCCGGGACAGAGAACCTCTATGGCTACACCTTC.

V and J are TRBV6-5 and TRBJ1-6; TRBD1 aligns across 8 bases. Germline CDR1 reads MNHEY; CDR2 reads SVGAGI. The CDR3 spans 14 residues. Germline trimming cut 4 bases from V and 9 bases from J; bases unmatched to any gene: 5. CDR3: CASSSGQESSPLHF. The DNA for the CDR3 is TGTGCCAGCAGTTCGGGACAGGAGAGTTCACCCCTCCACTTT.

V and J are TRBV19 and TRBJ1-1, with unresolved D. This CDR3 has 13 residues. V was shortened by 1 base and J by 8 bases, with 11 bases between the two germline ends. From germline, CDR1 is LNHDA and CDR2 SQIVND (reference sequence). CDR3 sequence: CASSIGPRGEAFF. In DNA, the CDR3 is TGTGCCAGTAGTATAGGGCCGAGAGGAGAAGCTTTCTTT. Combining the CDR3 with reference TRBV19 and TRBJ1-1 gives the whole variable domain DGGITQSPKYLFRKEGQNVTLSCEQNLNHDAMYWYRQDPGQGLRLIYYSQIVNDFQKGDIAEGYSVSREKKESFPLTVTSAQKNPTAFYLCASSIGPRGEAFFGQGTRLTVV.

Here the CDR3 DNA reads TGTGCCTGGAGTCCCACTTGGACCGGGGAGCTGTTTTTT. This gives the protein CAWSPTWTGELFF. This chain joins TRBV30 and TRBJ2-2; D unresolved. The V end lost 2 bases, the J end lost 5 bases, and 9 bases lay between the germline ends. CDR3 length equals 13 residues. Germline CDR1 and CDR2: GTSNPN and SVGIG (reference sequence).

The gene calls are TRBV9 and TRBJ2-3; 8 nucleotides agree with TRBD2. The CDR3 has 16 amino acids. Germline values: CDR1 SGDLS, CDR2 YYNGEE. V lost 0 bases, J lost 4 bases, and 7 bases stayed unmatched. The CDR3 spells CASSVAGGGRPDTQYF. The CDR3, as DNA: TGTGCCAGCAGCGTAGCTGGCGGCGGGAGGCCAGATACGCAGTATTTT.

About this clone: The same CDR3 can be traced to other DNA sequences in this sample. CDR3 DNA sequence: TGTGCCAGCAGCCAAGGGTCAGTTTCCTACGAGCAGTACTTC. Its translation is CASSQGSVSYEQYF. The rearrangement uses TRBV3-1 (or the pseudogene TRBV3-2) and TRBJ2-7; D not certain. Looked up from germline, CDR1 is LGHDT and CDR2 is YNNKEL (reference sequence). The ends were cut back, 1 base at V and 1 base at J, with 8 bases in the middle. This CDR3 contains 14 residues.

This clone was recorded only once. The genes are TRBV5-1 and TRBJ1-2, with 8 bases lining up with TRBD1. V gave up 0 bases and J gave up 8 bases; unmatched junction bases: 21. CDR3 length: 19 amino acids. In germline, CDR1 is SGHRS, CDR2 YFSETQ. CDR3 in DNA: TGCGCCAGCAGCTTGGCCGGAACAGGGGGTAGTCTAATCTTGGGCGGCTACACCTTC. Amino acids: CASSLAGTGGSLILGGYTF. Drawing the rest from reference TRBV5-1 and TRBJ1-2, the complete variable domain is KAGVTQTPRYLIKTRGQQVTLSCSPISGHRSVSWYQQTPGQGLQFLFEYFSETQRNKGNFPGRFSGRQFSNSRSEMNVSTLELGDSALYLCASSLAGTGGSLILGGYTFGSGTRLTVV.

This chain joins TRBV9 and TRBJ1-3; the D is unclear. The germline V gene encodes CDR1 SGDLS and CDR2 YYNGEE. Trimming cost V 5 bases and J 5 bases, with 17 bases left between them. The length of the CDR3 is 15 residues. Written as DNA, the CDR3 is TGTGCCAGCAGTCCCTCACAGACCGTACGAAACACCATATATTTT. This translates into CASSPSQTVRNTIYF.

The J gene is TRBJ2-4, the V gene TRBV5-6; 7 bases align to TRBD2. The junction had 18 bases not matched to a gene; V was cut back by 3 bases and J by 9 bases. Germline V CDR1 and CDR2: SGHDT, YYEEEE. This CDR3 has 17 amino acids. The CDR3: CASSSPTLITSGGIQYF. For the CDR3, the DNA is TGTGCCAGCAGCTCCCCCACCCTTATAACCTCGGGGGGCATTCAGTACTTC.

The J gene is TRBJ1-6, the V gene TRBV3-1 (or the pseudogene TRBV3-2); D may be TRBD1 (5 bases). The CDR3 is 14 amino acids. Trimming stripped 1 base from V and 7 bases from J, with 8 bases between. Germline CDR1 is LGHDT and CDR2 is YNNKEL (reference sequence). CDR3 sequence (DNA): TGTGCCAGCAGCCAAGCGTCAGGGAATTCACCCCTCCACTTT. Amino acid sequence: CASSQASGNSPLHF.

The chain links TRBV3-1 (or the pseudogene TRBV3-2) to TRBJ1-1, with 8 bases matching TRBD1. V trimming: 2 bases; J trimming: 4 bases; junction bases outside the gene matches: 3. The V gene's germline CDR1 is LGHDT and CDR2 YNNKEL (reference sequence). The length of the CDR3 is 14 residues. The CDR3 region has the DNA TGTGCCAGCAGCCAACTTACAGGGGGCACTGAAGCTTTCTTT. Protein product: CASSQLTGGTEAFF.

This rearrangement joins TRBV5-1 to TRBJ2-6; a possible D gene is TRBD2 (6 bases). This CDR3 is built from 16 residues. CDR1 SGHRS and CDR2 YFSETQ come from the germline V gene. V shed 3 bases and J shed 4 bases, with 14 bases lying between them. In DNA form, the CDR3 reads TGCGCCAGCAGCTCCGGGAGTGGGAGAGGGGCCAACGTCCTGACTTTC. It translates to CASSSGSGRGANVLTF.

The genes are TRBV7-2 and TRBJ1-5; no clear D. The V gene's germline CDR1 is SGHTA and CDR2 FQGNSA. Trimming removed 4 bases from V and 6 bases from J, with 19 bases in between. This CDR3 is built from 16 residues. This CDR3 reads CASSSVGRRAGQPQHF. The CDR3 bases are TGTGCCAGCAGCTCCGTGGGTCGACGGGCGGGTCAGCCCCAGCATTTT.

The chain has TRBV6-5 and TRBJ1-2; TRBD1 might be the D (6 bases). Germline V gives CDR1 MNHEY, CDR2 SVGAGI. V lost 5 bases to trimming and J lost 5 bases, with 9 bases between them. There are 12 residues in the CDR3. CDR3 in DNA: TGTGCCAGCAGTCCTCAGGGGTATGGCTACACCTTC. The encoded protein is CASSPQGYGYTF.

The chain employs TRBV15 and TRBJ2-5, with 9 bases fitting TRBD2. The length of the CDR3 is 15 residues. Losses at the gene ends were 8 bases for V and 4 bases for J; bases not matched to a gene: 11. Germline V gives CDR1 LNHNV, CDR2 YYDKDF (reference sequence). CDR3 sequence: CATRGGRAILETQYF. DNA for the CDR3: TGTGCCACCCGGGGCGGGAGGGCCATTTTAGAGACCCAGTACTTC.

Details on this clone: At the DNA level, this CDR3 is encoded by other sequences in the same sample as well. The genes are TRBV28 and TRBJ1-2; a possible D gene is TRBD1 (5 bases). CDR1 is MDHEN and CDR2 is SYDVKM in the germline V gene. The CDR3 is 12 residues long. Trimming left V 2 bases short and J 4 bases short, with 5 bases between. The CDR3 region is CASSLQGYGYTF. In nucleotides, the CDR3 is TGTGCCAGCAGTTTACAGGGCTATGGCTACACCTTC.

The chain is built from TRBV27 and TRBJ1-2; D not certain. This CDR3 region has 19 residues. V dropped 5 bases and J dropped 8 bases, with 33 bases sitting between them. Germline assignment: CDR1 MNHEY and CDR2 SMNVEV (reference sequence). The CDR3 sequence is CASSRTLDSNRDRRAGYTF. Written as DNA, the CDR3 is TGTGCCAGCAGTCGAACCCTGGACTCCAACCGCGATCGCCGGGCCGGCTACACCTTC.

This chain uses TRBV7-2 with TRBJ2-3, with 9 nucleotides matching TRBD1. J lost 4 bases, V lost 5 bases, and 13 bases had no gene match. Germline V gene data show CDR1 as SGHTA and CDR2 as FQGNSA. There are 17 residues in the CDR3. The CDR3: CASSLAAPGQGADTQYF. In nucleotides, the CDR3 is TGTGCCAGCAGCCTTGCTGCCCCGGGACAGGGTGCAGATACGCAGTATTTT. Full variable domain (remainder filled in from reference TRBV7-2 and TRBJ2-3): GAGVSQSPSNKVTEKGKDVELRCDPISGHTALYWYRQSLGQGLEFLIYFQGNSAPDKSGLPSDRFSAERTGGSVSTLTIQRTQQEDSAVYLCASSLAAPGQGADTQYFGPGTRLTVL.

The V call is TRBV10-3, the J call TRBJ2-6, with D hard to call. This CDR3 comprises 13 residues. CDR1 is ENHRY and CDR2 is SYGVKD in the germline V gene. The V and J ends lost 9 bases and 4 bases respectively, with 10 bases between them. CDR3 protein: CAIAQSGANVLTF. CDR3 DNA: TGTGCCATTGCACAATCAGGGGCCAACGTCCTGACTTTC.

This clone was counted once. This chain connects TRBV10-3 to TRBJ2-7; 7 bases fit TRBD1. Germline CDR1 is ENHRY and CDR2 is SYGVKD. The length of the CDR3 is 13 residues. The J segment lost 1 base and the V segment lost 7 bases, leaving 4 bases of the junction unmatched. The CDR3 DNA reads TGTGCCATCACTACAGGGGCGTCCTACGAGCAGTACTTC. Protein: CAITTGASYEQYF.

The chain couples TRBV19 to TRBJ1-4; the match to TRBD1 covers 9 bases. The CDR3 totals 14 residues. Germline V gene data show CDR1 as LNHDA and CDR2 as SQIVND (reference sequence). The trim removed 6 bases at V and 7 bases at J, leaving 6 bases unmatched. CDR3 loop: CASSTGTGTEKLFF. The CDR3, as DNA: TGTGCCAGTAGCACCGGGACAGGGACTGAAAAACTGTTTTTT.

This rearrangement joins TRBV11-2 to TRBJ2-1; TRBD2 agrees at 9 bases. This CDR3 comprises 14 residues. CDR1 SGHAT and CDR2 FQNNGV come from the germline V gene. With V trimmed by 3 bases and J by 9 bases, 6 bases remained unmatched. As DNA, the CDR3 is TGTGCCAGCAGCTTTGAAAGACTAGCGGTTGAGCAGTTCTTC. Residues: CASSFERLAVEQFF.

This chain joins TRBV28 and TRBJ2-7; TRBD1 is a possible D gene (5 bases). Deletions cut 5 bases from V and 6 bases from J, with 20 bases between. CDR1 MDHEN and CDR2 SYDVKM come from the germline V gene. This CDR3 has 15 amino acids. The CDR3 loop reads CASSAPGRGRREQYF. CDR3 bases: TGTGCCAGCAGTGCCCCAGGGCGTGGGCGTCGCGAGCAGTACTTC.